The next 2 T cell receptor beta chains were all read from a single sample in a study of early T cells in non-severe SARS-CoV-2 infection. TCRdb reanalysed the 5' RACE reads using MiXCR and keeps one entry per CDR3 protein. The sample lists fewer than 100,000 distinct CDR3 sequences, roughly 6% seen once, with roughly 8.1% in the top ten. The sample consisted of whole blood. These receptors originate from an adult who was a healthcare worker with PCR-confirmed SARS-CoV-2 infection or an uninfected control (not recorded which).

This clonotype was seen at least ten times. For the CDR3, the DNA is TGCAGTCTTGCGGGGGGGCAAGACAATGAGCAGTTCTTC. Residues: CSLAGGQDNEQFF. V is TRBV29-1 and J is TRBJ2-1, with 9 positions matching TRBD2. The CDR3 totals 13 residues. Germline V gene data show CDR1 as SQVTM and CDR2 as ANQGSEA.

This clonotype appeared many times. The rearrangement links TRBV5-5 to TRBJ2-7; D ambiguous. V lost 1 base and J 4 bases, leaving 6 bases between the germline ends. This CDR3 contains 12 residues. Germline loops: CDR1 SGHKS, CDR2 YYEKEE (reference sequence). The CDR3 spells CASSLPAYEQYF. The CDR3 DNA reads TGTGCCAGCAGCTTGCCGGCTTACGAGCAGTACTTC.